The source of this T cell receptor beta chain is a study of cytomegalovirus exposure and HLA in healthy donors. The CDR3 has 14 amino acids. The germline V gene has CDR1 SGHTA and CDR2 FQGNSA. Trimming cost V 1 base and J 7 bases, with 11 bases left between them. Each donor was nominally healthy when sampled (though unrecorded immune exposures were likely). The study, taken as a whole, reports: Reportedly, fewer N-insertions than the approximately 650-donor mean appeared in an Asian-associated ancestry cluster in a later analysis. Several of the most significant clusters appeared linked to common viral pathogens, based on a later analysis.

The study ran its PCR with 60 Vbeta and 13 Jbeta primers. TCRdb's table, derived via immunoSEQ multiplex PCR, lists solely in-frame clones and lacks some. The sample has more than 100,000 clones, and its top ten clones hold around 3.6%. Points on this clone: What it binds is unknown.

This TCR was recovered from a man aged 18 to 29 in good health and CMV-seronegative. The chain joins TRBV7-2 to TRBJ2-1; D perhaps matches TRBD2 (6 bases). The sequencing input was PBMCs. CDR3 nucleotide sequence: TGTGCCAGCAGCTTAGGCGGGACGAAGAATGAGCAGTTCTTC. As protein: CASSLGGTKNEQFF.